The 2 T cell receptor beta chains reported below all come from one sample, sequenced in a study of tumor-infiltrating lymphocytes in primary liver carcinoma. Starting material of approximately 500 ng total RNA yielded TCR beta cDNA via a constant-region primer. Investigators got TCR beta libraries out of three nested multiplex PCR rounds, done with slightly modified ARM-PCR. For roughly 11 cycles apiece, the opening two PCR rounds ran with TRBV1-TRBV30 forward primers and a C-beta reverse primer. Via MiXCR, TCRdb re-called the multiplex PCR reads, giving one row per CDR3 protein. The sample yields 70,000 to 75,000 distinct CDR3 sequences, over 60% seen once. Between roughly 17 and 30 mg of unsorted bulk tissue served as the source from which RNA and DNA were co-extracted. Sequencing was performed on liver tumor tissue from sampling region 4. Subset given: tumor region T4, right-lateral pole. These receptors originate from a man aged 40-49 years with primary liver carcinoma and hepatitis B virus infection.

This clonotype came up a few times. This clone may be a read error of a much larger clone one base away. The CDR3 nucleotides read TGTGTCAGCAGTTTGAGCGGGACGAACACTGAAGCTTTCTTT. Translating it yields CVSSLSGTNTEAFF. The chain links TRBV6-5 to TRBJ1-1; D is possibly TRBD1 (5 bases). Germline V gives CDR1 MNHEY, CDR2 SVGAGI. This CDR3 comprises 14 residues.

As to this clonotype: The final CDR3 position lacks the conserved phenylalanine or tryptophan, pointing to a likely read error. The genes are TRBV15 and TRBJ2-7, with a possible D match to TRBD1 (6 bases). Germline lookup yields CDR1 LNHNV and CDR2 YYDKDF (reference sequence). This CDR3 comprises 14 residues. The CDR3 DNA follows: TGTGTCACCAGATCCGGACAGTGTCGTTATGAGCAGTACATC. Encoded protein: CVTRSGQCRYEQYI.